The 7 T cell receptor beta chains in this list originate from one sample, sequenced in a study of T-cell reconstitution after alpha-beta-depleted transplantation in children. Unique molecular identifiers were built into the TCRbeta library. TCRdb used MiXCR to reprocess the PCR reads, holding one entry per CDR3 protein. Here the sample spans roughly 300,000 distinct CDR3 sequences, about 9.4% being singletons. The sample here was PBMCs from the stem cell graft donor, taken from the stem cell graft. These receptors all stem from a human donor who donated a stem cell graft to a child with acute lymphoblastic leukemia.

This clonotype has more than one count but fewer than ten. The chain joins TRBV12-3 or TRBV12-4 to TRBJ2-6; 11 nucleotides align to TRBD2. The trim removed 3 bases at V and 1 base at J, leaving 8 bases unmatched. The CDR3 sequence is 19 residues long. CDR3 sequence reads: CASSLFLGTSGSGANVLTF. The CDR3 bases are TGTGCCAGCAGTTTGTTTTTGGGGACTAGCGGATCTGGGGCCAACGTCCTGACTTTC.

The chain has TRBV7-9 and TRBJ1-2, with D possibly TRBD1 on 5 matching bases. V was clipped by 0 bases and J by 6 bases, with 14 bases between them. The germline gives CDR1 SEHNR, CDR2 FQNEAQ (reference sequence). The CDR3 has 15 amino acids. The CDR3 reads CASSLAGEGFDGYTF. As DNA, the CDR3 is TGTGCCAGCAGCTTAGCCGGGGAGGGGTTCGATGGCTACACCTTC. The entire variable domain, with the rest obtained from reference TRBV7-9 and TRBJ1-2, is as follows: DTGVSQNPRHKITKRGQNVTFRCDPISEHNRLYWYRQTLGQGPEFLTYFQNEAQLEKSRLLSDRFSAERPKGSFSTLEIQRTEQGDSAMYLCASSLAGEGFDGYTFGSGTRLTVV.

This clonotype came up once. In DNA form, the CDR3 reads TGTGCCAGCAGCGCCACCGGGACGGATGGCTACACCTTC. This gives the protein CASSATGTDGYTF. V gene TRBV7-9 combines with J gene TRBJ1-2; maybe TRBD1 (5 bases). Trimming took 5 bases from V and 6 from J, leaving 13 bases between them. Germline CDR1 is SEHNR and CDR2 is FQNEAQ (reference sequence). The CDR3 covers 13 residues.

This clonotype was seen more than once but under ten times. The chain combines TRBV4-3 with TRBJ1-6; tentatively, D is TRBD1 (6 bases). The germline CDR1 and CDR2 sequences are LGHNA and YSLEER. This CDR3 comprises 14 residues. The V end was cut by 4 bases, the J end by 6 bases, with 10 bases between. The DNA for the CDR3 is TGCGCCAGCAGCCTCGCCAGGGGTAATTCACCCCTCCACTTT. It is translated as CASSLARGNSPLHF.

Here the CDR3 reads CASSSGESVDGEQYF. CDR3 DNA: TGCGCCAGCAGCAGTGGGGAATCGGTAGACGGCGAGCAGTACTTC. The V and J genes are TRBV5-1 and TRBJ2-7, with D uncertain. V gave up 4 bases and J gave up 6 bases, with 20 bases separating them. Germline CDR1 SGHRS, CDR2 YFSETQ. The CDR3 totals 15 residues.

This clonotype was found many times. The CDR3 DNA reads as TGTGCCATCAAGACCGGGAGGGACACCGGGGAGCTGTTTTTT. Translating it yields CAIKTGRDTGELFF. The rearrangement uses TRBV10-3 and TRBJ2-2; 8 bases fit TRBD2. The CDR3 contains 14 residues. Germline lookup yields CDR1 ENHRY and CDR2 SYGVKD. Trimming removed 7 bases from V and 3 bases from J; junction bases left unmatched: 4.

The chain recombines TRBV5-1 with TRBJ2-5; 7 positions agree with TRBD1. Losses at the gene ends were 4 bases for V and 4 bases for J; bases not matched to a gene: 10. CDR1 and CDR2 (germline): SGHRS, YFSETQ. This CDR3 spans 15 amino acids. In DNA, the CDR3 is TGCGCCAGCAGCCCGACCCCGGGACAGAGAGAGACCCAGTACTTC. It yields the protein CASSPTPGQRETQYF.